This T cell receptor beta chain was sequenced in a study of T cells in Graves' hyperthyroidism and ophthalmopathy. The table lists this clonotype with many counts. As yet, its antigen is unknown. Authors of the study amplified TCR beta CDR3 regions from RNA transcripts. First-round RT-PCR of the TCR CDR3 relied on the HTBI primer set. TCRdb redid the calling of the multiplex PCR reads with MiXCR, one entry per CDR3 protein. The table has a few hundred thousand distinct CDR3 sequences, roughly 20% seen once. Disease duration was under 3 months in the ophthalmopathy patients, who also had a Clinical Activity Score of at least 3 and a NOSPECS grade of at least 4. Overall study results and limits: Most expanded thyroid clonotypes above 0.001 recurred in blood.

Trimming cost V 6 bases and J 8 bases; bases outside gene matches: 10. CDR1 and CDR2 from the germline V gene are SEHNR and FQNEAQ (reference sequence). The CDR3 contains 15 residues. This TCR was sampled from a man aged 18 to 29 with Graves' ophthalmopathy. The chain joins TRBV7-9 to TRBJ2-1; 10 bases match TRBD2. Material for sequencing was blood. The CDR3 DNA is TGTGCCAGCAGTCGGGACTCTAGCGGGGGACATGAGCAGTTCTTC. Its protein is CASSRDSSGGHEQFF.